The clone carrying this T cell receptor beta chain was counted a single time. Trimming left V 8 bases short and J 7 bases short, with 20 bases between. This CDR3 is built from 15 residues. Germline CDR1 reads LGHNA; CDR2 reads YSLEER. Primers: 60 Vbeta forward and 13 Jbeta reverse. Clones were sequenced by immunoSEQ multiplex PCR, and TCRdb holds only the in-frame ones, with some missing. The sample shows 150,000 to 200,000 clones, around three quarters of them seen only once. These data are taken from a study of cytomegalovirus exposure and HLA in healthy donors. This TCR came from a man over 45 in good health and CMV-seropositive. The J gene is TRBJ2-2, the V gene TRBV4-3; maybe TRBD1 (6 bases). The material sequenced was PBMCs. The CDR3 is CASGYKDSGGGELFF. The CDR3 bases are TGCGCCAGCGGATATAAGGACAGCGGCGGCGGGGAGCTGTTTTTT.